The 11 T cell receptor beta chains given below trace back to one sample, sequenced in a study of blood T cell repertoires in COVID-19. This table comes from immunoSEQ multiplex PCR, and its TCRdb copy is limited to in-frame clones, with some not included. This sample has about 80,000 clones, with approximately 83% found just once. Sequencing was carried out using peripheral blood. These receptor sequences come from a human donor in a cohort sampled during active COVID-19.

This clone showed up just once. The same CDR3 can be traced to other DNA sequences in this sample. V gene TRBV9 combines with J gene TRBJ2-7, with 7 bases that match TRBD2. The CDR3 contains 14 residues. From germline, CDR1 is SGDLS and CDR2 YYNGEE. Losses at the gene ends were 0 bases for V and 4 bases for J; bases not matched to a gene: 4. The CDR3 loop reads CASSVAGGGYEQYF. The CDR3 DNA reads TGTGCCAGCAGCGTAGCGGGCGGGGGATACGAGCAGTACTTC.

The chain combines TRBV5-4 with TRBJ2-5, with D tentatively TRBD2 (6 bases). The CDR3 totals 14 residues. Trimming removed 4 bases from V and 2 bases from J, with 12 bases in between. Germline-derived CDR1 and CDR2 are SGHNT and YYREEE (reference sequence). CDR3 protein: CASSTGLKQETQYF. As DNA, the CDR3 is TGTGCCAGCAGCACGGGACTTAAACAAGAGACCCAGTACTTC.

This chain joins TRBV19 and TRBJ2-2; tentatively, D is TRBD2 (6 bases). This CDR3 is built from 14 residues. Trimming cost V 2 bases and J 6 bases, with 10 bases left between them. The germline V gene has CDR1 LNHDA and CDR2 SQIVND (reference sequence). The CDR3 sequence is CASSITGGSGELFF. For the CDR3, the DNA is TGTGCCAGTAGTATAACCGGGGGATCCGGGGAGCTGTTTTTT.

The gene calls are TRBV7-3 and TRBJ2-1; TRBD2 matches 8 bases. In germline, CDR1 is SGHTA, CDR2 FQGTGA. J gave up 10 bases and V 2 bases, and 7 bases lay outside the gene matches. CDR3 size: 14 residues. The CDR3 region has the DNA TGTGCCAGCAGCTTAGCGGGAGGTGTGGGAGAGCAGTTCTTC. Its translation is CASSLAGGVGEQFF.

The CDR3, as DNA: TGTGCCAGCAGTTATCAGGGGAACAGGTTGAACTACGAGCAGTACTTC. Amino acid sequence: CASSYQGNRLNYEQYF. The chain joins TRBV28 to TRBJ2-7; D possibly corresponds to TRBD1 (6 bases). Trimming removed 4 bases at V and 3 bases at J, with 19 bases between. The germline CDR1 and CDR2 sequences are MDHEN and SYDVKM. The CDR3 has 16 residues.

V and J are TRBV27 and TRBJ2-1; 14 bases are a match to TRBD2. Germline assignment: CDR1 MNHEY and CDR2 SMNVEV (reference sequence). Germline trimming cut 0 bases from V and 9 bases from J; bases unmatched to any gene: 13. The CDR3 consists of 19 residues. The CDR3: CASSLSSVGGLAGAGEQFF. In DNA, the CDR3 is TGTGCCAGCAGTTTATCGTCCGTCGGGGGACTAGCGGGAGCGGGTGAGCAGTTCTTC.

The CDR3 protein is CASSPTSEGRFYEQYF. The CDR3 DNA reads TGCGCCAGCAGCCCTACTAGCGAGGGTCGCTTCTACGAGCAGTACTTC. The chain employs TRBV5-1 and TRBJ2-7, with 7 bases lining up with TRBD2. Germline CDR1 is SGHRS and CDR2 is YFSETQ. CDR3 length equals 16 residues. V shed 4 bases and J 3 bases; nucleotides not matched to a gene: 13.

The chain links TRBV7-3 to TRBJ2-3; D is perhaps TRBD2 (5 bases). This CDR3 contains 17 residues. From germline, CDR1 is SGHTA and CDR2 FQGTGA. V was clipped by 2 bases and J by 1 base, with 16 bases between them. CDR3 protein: CASSLGLGGLGTDTQYF. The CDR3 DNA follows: TGTGCCAGCAGCTTAGGGTTGGGCGGACTTGGCACAGATACGCAGTATTTT. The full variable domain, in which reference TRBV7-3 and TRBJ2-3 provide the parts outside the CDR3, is GAGVSQTPSNKVTEKGKYVELRCDPISGHTALYWYRQSLGQGPEFLIYFQGTGAADDSGLPNDRFFAVRPEGSVSTLKIQRTERGDSAVYLCASSLGLGGLGTDTQYFGPGTRLTVL.

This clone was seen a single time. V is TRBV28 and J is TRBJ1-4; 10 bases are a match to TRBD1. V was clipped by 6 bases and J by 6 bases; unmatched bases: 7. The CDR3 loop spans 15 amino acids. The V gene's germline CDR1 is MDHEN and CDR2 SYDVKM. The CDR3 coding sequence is TGTGCCAGCAGAGTGGCCGGGACAGGGGATGAAAAACTGTTTTTT. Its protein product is CASRVAGTGDEKLFF. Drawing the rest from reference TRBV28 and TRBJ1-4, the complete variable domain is DVKVTQSSRYLVKRTGEKVFLECVQDMDHENMFWYRQDPGLGLRLIYFSYDVKMKEKGDIPEGYSVSREKKERFSLILESASTNQTSMYLCASRVAGTGDEKLFFGSGTQLSVL.

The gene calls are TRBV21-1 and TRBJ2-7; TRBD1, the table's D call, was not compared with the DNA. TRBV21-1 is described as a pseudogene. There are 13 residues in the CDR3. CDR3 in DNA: TGTGCCACCAGCGGGCTCCCCCCCTACGAGCAGTACTTC. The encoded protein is CATSGLPPYEQYF.

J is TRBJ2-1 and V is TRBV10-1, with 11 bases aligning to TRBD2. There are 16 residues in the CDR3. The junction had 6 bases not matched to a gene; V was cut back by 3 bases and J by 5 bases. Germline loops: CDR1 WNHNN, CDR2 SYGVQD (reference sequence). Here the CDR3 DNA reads TGCGCCAGCAGTGAATATAGCGGGAGGGACCACAATGAGCAGTTCTTC. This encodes CASSEYSGRDHNEQFF.